Below are 21 T cell receptor beta chains sequenced from a single sample in a study of T-cell reconstitution after alpha-beta-depleted transplantation in children (dated by TCRdb to 2016 to 2017). Library preparation used PCR. The sequencer listed for this sample is Illumina HiSeq 2500. TCR libraries were prepared with molecular barcoding, using unique molecular identifiers to normalize TCRbeta repertoire quantification. TCRdb reprocessed the public reads (quality trimming at Q25 with fastp, clone calling with MiXCR) and kept in-frame beta chains. Entries that share a CDR3 protein sequence are merged under the most common genes and DNA. For this sample the table gives 600,000 to 700,000 distinct CDR3 sequences, of which roughly 15% were detected only once. The ten largest clones take up 1.1% of the sample. The sample in question was PBMCs from the stem cell graft donor, obtained from the stem cell graft. The source is a human donor who donated a stem cell graft to a child with acute myeloid leukemia.

This chain links TRBV12-3 or TRBV12-4 with TRBJ1-6; D is uncertain. The CDR3 has 13 amino acids. The V gene lost 8 bases and the J gene lost 7 bases, with 12 bases spanning the gap. CDR3 sequence reads: CASQPGWNSPLHF. The CDR3 DNA reads TGTGCCAGCCAACCAGGCTGGAATTCACCCCTCCACTTT.

Note on this clonotype: Since a much larger clone is just one base distant, this may be a read error. The genes are TRBV7-8 and TRBJ2-2; D not resolved. Germline V gene data show CDR1 as SGHVS and CDR2 as FQNEAQ. Trimming took 1 base from V and 9 from J, leaving 6 bases between them. The CDR3 contains 12 residues. The DNA for the CDR3 is TGTGCCAGCAGCTTAGACCTCAGGGAGCTGTTTTTT. It encodes CASSLDLRELFF.

This clonotype was detected a few times. The chain combines TRBV12-3 or TRBV12-4 with TRBJ2-2; D tentatively fits TRBD1 or TRBD2 (6 bases each). CDR3 length: 16 amino acids. Trimming removed 3 bases from V and 5 bases from J, with 16 bases in between. The CDR3 nucleotides read TGTGCCAGCAGTTTCGGGAAAGGGGGGCGGACCGGGGAGCTGTTTTTT. This gives the protein CASSFGKGGRTGELFF.

This clonotype has a count of ten or more. V and J are TRBV29-1 and TRBJ1-1; tentatively, D is TRBD1 (5 bases). V dropped 7 bases and J dropped 2 bases, with 23 bases sitting between them. The germline V gene has CDR1 SQVTM and CDR2 ANQGSEA. CDR3 length: 16 amino acids. CDR3 DNA sequence: TGCAGCGCGACCCCCGAGCTCATGGGGGGAAACACTGAAGCTTTCTTT. It yields the protein CSATPELMGGNTEAFF. Drawing the rest from reference TRBV29-1 and TRBJ1-1, the complete variable domain is SAVISQKPSRDICQRGTSLTIQCQVDSQVTMMFWYRQQPGQSLTLIATANQGSEATYESGFVIDKFPISRPNLTFSTLTVSNMSPEDSSIYLCSATPELMGGNTEAFFGQGTRLTVV.

The table lists this clonotype with many counts. The V call is TRBV27, the J call TRBJ2-5; D is perhaps TRBD1 (7 bases). This CDR3 has 14 residues. V was cut by 5 bases and J by 6 bases, with 16 bases left in between. Germline lookup yields CDR1 MNHEY and CDR2 SMNVEV (reference sequence). Here the CDR3 DNA reads TGTGCCAGCAGTGGACAGGTTGCGGGAAAGACCCAGTACTTC. This sequence encodes CASSGQVAGKTQYF.

This clonotype was counted ten times or more. The rearrangement joins TRBV20-1 to TRBJ2-2; TRBD2 aligns across 13 bases. The V gene's germline CDR1 is DFQATT and CDR2 SNEGSKA (reference sequence). V was pared by 1 base and J by 0 bases, with 2 bases of the junction left unmatched. CDR3 length: 17 residues. For the CDR3, the DNA is TGCAGTGCTAGAGCGGGACTAGCGGGGACGAACACCGGGGAGCTGTTTTTT. Protein product: CSARAGLAGTNTGELFF.

CDR3 sequence (DNA): TGTGCCAGCAGCTTGGCCCTAGCGGAGACCCAGTACTTC. This sequence encodes CASSLALAETQYF. This rearrangement joins TRBV7-8 to TRBJ2-5; D may be TRBD2 (6 bases). V shed 3 bases and J shed 5 bases, with 10 bases lying between them. The CDR3 is 13 residues long. CDR1 and CDR2 (germline): SGHVS, FQNEAQ.

This clonotype was counted at least ten times. The CDR3: CSARAGQGRSPLHF. The CDR3 DNA reads TGCAGTGCTAGAGCTGGACAGGGGAGGTCACCCCTCCACTTT. The rearrangement uses TRBV20-1 and TRBJ1-6; TRBD1 aligns across 9 bases. The V gene's germline CDR1 is DFQATT and CDR2 SNEGSKA (reference sequence). J was trimmed by 10 bases and V by 1 base; bases with no gene match: 5. This CDR3 has 14 amino acids.

This clonotype was counted between two and nine times. This chain connects TRBV28 to TRBJ2-6; D possibly uses TRBD1 or TRBD2 (5 bases each). V was pared by 7 bases and J by 0 bases, with 10 bases between. The V gene's germline CDR1 is MDHEN and CDR2 SYDVKM. CDR3 size: 15 residues. The CDR3 reads CASTSGTSGANVLTF. CDR3 in DNA: TGTGCCAGCACCTCCGGGACCTCTGGGGCCAACGTCCTGACTTTC. The full variable domain, completed using reference TRBV28 and TRBJ2-6, is DVKVTQSSRYLVKRTGEKVFLECVQDMDHENMFWYRQDPGLGLRLIYFSYDVKMKEKGDIPEGYSVSREKKERFSLILESASTNQTSMYLCASTSGTSGANVLTFGAGSRLTVL.

This clonotype has a handful of counts. J is TRBJ2-3 and V is TRBV5-1; 12 positions agree with TRBD1. This CDR3 region has 16 residues. The ends lost 4 bases at V and 1 base at J; junction bases unmatched: 4. Looked up from germline, CDR1 is SGHRS and CDR2 is YFSETQ. The CDR3 coding sequence is TGCGCCAGCAGCGACGGGACAGGGGGCCGCACAGATACGCAGTATTTT. The encoded protein is CASSDGTGGRTDTQYF.

The chain links TRBV2 to TRBJ2-5; either TRBD1 or TRBD2 may supply D (5 bases each). The end of the DNA fits TRBJ2-3 better, so the J call may be wrong. Per the germline V gene, CDR1 is SNHLY and CDR2 is FYNNEI. This CDR3 region has 11 residues. The CDR3 nucleotides read TGTGCCAGCAGACGAGGGGAGACGCAGTATTTT. Translation: CASRRGETQYF.

The sample holds many counts of this clonotype. This rearrangement joins TRBV29-1 to TRBJ2-2; a possible D gene is TRBD1 (6 bases). This CDR3 region has 15 residues. V lost 0 bases, J lost 2 bases, and 10 bases lay in between. Germline CDR1 is SQVTM and CDR2 is ANQGSEA. This CDR3 reads CSVEDLGHNTGELFF. CDR3 coding DNA: TGCAGCGTTGAAGATCTGGGACACAACACCGGGGAGCTGTTTTTT.

This clonotype was counted a single time. This chain connects TRBV27 to TRBJ1-1; D call uncertain. V was pared by 7 bases and J by 1 base, with 13 bases between. Germline V CDR1 and CDR2: MNHEY, SMNVEV (reference sequence). CDR3 length equals 14 residues. CDR3 in amino acids: CASTWEGRNTEAFF. CDR3 nucleotides: TGTGCCAGCACTTGGGAGGGCCGGAACACTGAAGCTTTCTTT.

Ten or more counts support this clonotype. J is TRBJ2-3 and V is TRBV20-1, with 12 positions matching TRBD2. Germline CDR1 and CDR2: DFQATT and SNEGSKA (reference sequence). V was pared by 7 bases and J by 2 bases, with 10 bases of the junction left unmatched. There are 16 residues in the CDR3. CDR3: CSGKVTSGGHTDTQYF. The CDR3 DNA sequence: TGCAGTGGGAAAGTGACTAGCGGGGGCCACACAGATACGCAGTATTTT.

V and J are TRBV7-9 and TRBJ2-7, with D maybe TRBD2 (5 bases). The germline V gene encodes CDR1 SEHNR and CDR2 FQNEAQ (reference sequence). V dropped 5 bases and J dropped 2 bases, with 19 bases sitting between them. This CDR3 contains 16 residues. The CDR3 loop reads CASSLSGLHLTYEQYF. The CDR3 DNA reads TGTGCCAGCAGCCTAAGCGGACTGCATTTAACCTACGAGCAGTACTTC. Combining the CDR3 with reference TRBV7-9 and TRBJ2-7 gives the whole variable domain DTGVSQNPRHKITKRGQNVTFRCDPISEHNRLYWYRQTLGQGPEFLTYFQNEAQLEKSRLLSDRFSAERPKGSFSTLEIQRTEQGDSAMYLCASSLSGLHLTYEQYFGPGTRLTVT.

The J gene is TRBJ2-1, the V gene TRBV29-1; 8 positions match TRBD2. This CDR3 is built from 14 residues. V shed 7 bases, J shed 5 bases, and the junction held 10 bases outside the gene matches. Germline V gene lookup returns CDR1 SQVTM and CDR2 ANQGSEA. CDR3: CSAEGRGGDNEQFF. The CDR3 coding sequence is TGCAGCGCCGAAGGTCGGGGGGGAGACAATGAGCAGTTCTTC.

This clonotype was detected ten times or more. This rearrangement joins TRBV20-1 to TRBJ2-1, with 11 bases fitting TRBD1. Per the germline V gene, CDR1 is DFQATT and CDR2 is SNEGSKA (reference sequence). This CDR3 spans 13 amino acids. V shed 5 bases, J shed 9 bases, and the junction held 6 bases outside the gene matches. This CDR3 is CSALDRGLGEQFF. CDR3 in DNA: TGCAGTGCTCTGGACAGGGGGCTCGGTGAGCAGTTCTTC.

This clonotype has ten or more counts. The CDR3: CSARAGTDYEQYV. The CDR3 nucleotides are TGCAGTGCTAGAGCCGGGACGGACTACGAGCAGTACGTC. This chain links TRBV20-1 with TRBJ2-7; either TRBD1 or TRBD2 may fit D (5 bases each). Trimming pared 1 base from V and 3 bases from J, leaving 10 bases between. Germline V gene data show CDR1 as DFQATT and CDR2 as SNEGSKA (reference sequence). This CDR3 is 13 amino acids long.

The chain joins TRBV28 to TRBJ2-1; possibly TRBD2 for D (5 bases). The V end lost 4 bases, the J end lost 10 bases, and 14 bases lay between the germline ends. This CDR3 has 13 amino acids. Germline V gene data show CDR1 as MDHEN and CDR2 as SYDVKM. Written as DNA, the CDR3 is TGTGCCAGCAGTTCCCCTCCTCCGGGAGAGCAGTTCTTC. This codes for CASSSPPPGEQFF.

The rearrangement joins TRBV6-1 to TRBJ2-7; 7 bases fit TRBD2. Trimming at V came to 4 bases and at J to 2 bases, leaving 11 bases not matched to a gene. The V gene's germline CDR1 is MNHNS and CDR2 SASEGT. This CDR3 is built from 16 residues. The CDR3 nucleotides are TGTGCCAGCAGTGGCCTGGAGGGAGGGACCCCCTACGAGCAGTACTTC. Protein: CASSGLEGGTPYEQYF.

This chain joins TRBV11-1 and TRBJ2-6, with D hard to call. Germline V CDR1 and CDR2: SGHAT, FQDESV (reference sequence). The CDR3 has 18 amino acids. V lost 0 bases and J 0 bases, leaving 12 bases between the germline ends. CDR3 loop: CASSLAKVALSGANVLTF. CDR3 nucleotides: TGTGCCAGCAGCTTAGCGAAAGTCGCACTCTCTGGGGCCAACGTCCTGACTTTC. Full variable domain (rest looked up from reference TRBV11-1 and TRBJ2-6): EAEVAQSPRYKITEKSQAVAFWCDPISGHATLYWYRQILGQGPELLVQFQDESVVDDSQLPKDRFSAERLKGVDSTLKIQPAELGDSAMYLCASSLAKVALSGANVLTFGAGSRLTVL.